The present T cell receptor beta chain was sequenced within a study of long-term antiretroviral therapy in people with HIV (dated 2022 in TCRdb). At the level of the whole study: The earliest samples were collected roughly a decade before the 2015 WHO recommendation for immediate ART, at a time when ART was usually postponed until CD4 counts fell. Among the approximately 27 participants with HIV, eleven were female. A total of 192 cryopreserved PBMC samples were contributed to the cohort by 30 adults with confirmed HIV infection, with samples collected serially over a mean of approximately six years (range 1-12). No cross-contamination during QIAcube processing was seen in test extractions of a monoclonal T-cell line run alongside 33 polyclonal samples. A retrospective serial study tested whether changes in peripheral blood TRB repertoire composition and diversity were associated with ART initiation and durable HIV suppression.

Inclusion was restricted to participants for whom at least one PBMC sample before ART initiation and at least two post-ART samples were available. All participants with HIV were treated in the United States of America. Before DNA extraction, cryopreserved samples containing about 0.9-10 million PBMC were thawed and washed. At the time of the earliest PBMC sample, participants with HIV were aged between roughly 20 and 54 years. PBMC samples from each participant spanned 1-4 timepoints before ART initiation and 2-8 timepoints after ART initiation, with a median of 7 samples. For every participant, serial HIV viral load, CD4+ T-cell count, ART history and demographic data were obtained. Genomic DNA was extracted from unsorted PBMC with a Qiagen kit on a QIAcube, processed in batches of 12 samples. Broad study findings and their caveats: A significant increase in TRB diversity was found to be associated with ART initiation, although TRB diversity was observed to remain significantly below that of transplant donor controls even after long-term ART. Since PBMC availability was limited, sequencing covered only the TCR beta chain, with no alpha chain pairing. Expanded TRB clones identified before ART initiation dominated the repertoire at all time points, although this dominance fluctuated and declined in many PLHIV after ART. Inferences about post-ART repertoire changes are limited because no data were available on ART adherence, viral resistance or therapy changes. Unsorted PBMC were profiled instead of sorted CD4+ and CD8+ T cells because pre-ART samples had limited cell numbers. Compared with controls, HIV repertoires had narrower CDR3 length ranges, and the network structure pointed to an antigen-experienced repertoire that shifted only slightly toward naive after ART. The samples were dated from about 2003 to 2018, and the ART regimens that were used may be less effective than current ART regimens.

Looking up the germline V gene (reference sequence) yields CDR1 SSHAT and CDR2 FNYEAQ. Its CDR3 holds 13 amino acids, cysteine through phenylalanine. Kept here is only the CDR3 DNA, which spans 39 bases and is read in frame from base 1. On this clone itself: This receptor's antigen is unknown. One end of the junction fails to match germline, which may point to a read error.

The immunoSEQ hsTCRB v3.0 assay was used at survey level resolution to sequence the TRB variable region. TRB sequencing targeted a depth of roughly 40,000-55,000 T-cell genomes per sample. Pooled TRB libraries were sequenced on an Illumina MiSeq with a v3 150-cycle kit. For the original study's pipeline: Repertoire analysis ran in R within a reproducible Nextflow workflow covering QC, data transformation and analysis. LymphoSeq2, an R package for AIRR-Seq data exploration, was used to implement custom analyses. A handful of samples yielding fewer than 5000 total TRB sequences were excluded, leaving approximately 200 analyzed HIV repertoires. Among the 180 or so HIV repertoires that were kept, roughly 58 were collected before ART initiation and around 130 were collected after ART initiation. Repertoires were downsampled to 5000 TRB nucleotide sequences, and summary statistics were averaged over 100 downsampling iterations. TRB sequences were retained for analysis only if CDR3 regions of at least seven amino acids were present. Diversity was measured with a Shannon entropy-derived clonality score and the Gini coefficient. In repertoire networks, the top 5000 CDR3 amino acid sequences were linked whenever an edit distance of one separated two sequences. Antigen specificity groups and MHC restriction were predicted for TRB CDR3 amino acid sequences with GLIPH2. To flag known associations with CMV, EBV, HIV or tissue antigens, CDR3 amino acid sequences were compared against VDJdb and McPAS-TCR. Pre-ART, post-ART and control groups were compared with Wilcoxon signed-rank tests and Holm-Bonferroni correction. TCRdb stores this immuneACCESS table with in-frame sequences only. Part of the clones is absent; in the studies checked, under half of the shortfall reflects unresolved V genes, and no reason is known for the rest. V and J calls plus clone size are reproduced from that table; the DNA served to infer D and trimming. This sample holds 42,000 or so clones; about nine tenths were observed only once. Clones ranked in the top ten supply roughly 4% of the sample.

This receptor was identified in a woman in her forties or fifties with HIV. Sequences were derived from unsorted PBMCs, sampled 1.2 years after starting antiretroviral therapy. The chain was built from TRBV7-7 and TRBJ2-5, with TRBD1 perhaps the D gene, on 6 matching bases. The CDR3 region: CASSLVDSGTQYF. At the DNA level, the sequence is TGTGCTAGCAGCTTAGTGGACAGCGGGACCCAGTACTTC.